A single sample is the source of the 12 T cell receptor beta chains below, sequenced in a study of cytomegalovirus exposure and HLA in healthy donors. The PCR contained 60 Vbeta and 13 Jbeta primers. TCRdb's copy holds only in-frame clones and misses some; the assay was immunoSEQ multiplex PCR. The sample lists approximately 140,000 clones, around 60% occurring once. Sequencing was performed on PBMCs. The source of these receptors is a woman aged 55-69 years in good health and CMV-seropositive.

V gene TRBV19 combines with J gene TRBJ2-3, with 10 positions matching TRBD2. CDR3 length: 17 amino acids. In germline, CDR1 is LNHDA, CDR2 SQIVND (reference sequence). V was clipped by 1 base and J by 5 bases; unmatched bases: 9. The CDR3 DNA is TGTGCCAGTAGTATAGGGCTAGCGGGAGCCCCGGGAGATACGCAGTATTTT. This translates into CASSIGLAGAPGDTQYF.

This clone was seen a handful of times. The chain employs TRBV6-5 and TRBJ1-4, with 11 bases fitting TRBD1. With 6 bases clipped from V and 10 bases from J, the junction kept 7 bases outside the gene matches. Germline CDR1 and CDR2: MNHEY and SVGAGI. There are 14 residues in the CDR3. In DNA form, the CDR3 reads TGTGCCAGCAGCGGACAGGGGGCGGCGGGAAAACTGTTTTTT. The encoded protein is CASSGQGAAGKLFF.

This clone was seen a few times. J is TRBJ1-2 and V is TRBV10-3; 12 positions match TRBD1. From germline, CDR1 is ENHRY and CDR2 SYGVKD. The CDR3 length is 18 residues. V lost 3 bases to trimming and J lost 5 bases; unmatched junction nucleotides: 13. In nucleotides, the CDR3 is TGTGCCATCAGTGATCCGGGACAGGGGGCGATGGCGGGATATGGCTACACCTTC. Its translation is CAISDPGQGAMAGYGYTF.

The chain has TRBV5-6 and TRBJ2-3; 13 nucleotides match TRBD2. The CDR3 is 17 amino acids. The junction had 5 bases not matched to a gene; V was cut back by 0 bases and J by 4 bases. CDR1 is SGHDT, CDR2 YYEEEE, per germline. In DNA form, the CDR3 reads TGTGCCAGCAGCTTGGAACTAGCGGGAGGGTTGGCAGATACGCAGTATTTT. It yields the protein CASSLELAGGLADTQYF. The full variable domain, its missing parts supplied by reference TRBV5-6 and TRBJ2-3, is DAGVTQSPTHLIKTRGQQVTLRCSPKSGHDTVSWYQQALGQGPQFIFQYYEEEERQRGNFPDRFSGHQFPNYSSELNVNALLLGDSALYLCASSLELAGGLADTQYFGPGTRLTVL.

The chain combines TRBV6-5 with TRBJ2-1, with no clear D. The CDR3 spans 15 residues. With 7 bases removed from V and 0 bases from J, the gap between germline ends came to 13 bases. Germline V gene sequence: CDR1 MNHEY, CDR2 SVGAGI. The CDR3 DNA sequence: TGTGCCAGCACCTTGACTCCCCGCTCCTACAATGAGCAGTTCTTC. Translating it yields CASTLTPRSYNEQFF.

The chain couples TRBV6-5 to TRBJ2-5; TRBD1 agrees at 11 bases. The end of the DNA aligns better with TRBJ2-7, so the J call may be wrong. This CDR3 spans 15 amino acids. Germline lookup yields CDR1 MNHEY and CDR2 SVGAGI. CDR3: CASSSGTGGTYEQYF. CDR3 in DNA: TGTGCCAGCAGTTCCGGGACAGGGGGGACCTACGAGCAGTACTTC.

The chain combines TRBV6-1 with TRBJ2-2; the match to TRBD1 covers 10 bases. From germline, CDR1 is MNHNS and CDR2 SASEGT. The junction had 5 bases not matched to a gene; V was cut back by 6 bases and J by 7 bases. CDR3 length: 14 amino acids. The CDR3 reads CASRPGQGYGELFF. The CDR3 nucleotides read TGTGCCAGCAGACCGGGACAGGGGTACGGGGAGCTGTTTTTT.

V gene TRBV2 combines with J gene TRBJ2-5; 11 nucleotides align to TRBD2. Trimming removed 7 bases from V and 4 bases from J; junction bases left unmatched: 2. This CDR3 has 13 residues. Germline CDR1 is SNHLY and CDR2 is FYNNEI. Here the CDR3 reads CASKGLAVETQYF. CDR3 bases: TGTGCCAGCAAGGGACTAGCGGTAGAGACCCAGTACTTC.

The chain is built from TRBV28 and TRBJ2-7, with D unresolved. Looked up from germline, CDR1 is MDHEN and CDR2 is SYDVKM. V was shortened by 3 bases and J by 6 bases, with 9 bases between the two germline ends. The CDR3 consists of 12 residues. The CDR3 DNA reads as TGTGCCAGCAGTTTCGGTTCCCGCGAGCAGTACTTC. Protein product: CASSFGSREQYF.

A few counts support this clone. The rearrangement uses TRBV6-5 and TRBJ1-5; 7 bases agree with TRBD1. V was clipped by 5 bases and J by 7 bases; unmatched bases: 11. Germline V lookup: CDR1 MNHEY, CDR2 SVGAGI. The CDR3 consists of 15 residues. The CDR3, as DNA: TGTGCCAGCAGTCCGTTGACGACAGGGTCACAGCCCCAGCATTTT. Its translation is CASSPLTTGSQPQHF.

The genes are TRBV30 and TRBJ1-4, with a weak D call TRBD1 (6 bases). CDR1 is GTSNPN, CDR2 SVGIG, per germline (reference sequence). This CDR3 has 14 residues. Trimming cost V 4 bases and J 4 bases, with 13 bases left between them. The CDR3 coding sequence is TGTGCCTGGAACACAGGGCACGATAATGAAAAACTGTTTTTT. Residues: CAWNTGHDNEKLFF.

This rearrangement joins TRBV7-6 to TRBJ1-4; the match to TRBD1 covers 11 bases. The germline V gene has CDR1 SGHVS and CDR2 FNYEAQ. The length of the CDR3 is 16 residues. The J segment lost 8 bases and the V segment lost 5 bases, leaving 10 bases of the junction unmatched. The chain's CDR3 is CASSKRRTGGLEKLFF. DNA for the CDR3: TGTGCCAGCAGCAAGAGAAGGACAGGGGGCCTCGAAAAACTGTTTTTT.